This passage covers 28 T cell receptor beta chains from one sample sequenced in a study of T cell repertoires in cytomegalovirus infection. These receptors have no known antigen. TCRdb fed the reads into MiXCR, producing one record per CDR3 protein. Found here are about 470,000 distinct CDR3 sequences, approximately 40% of them singletons; the top ten hold about two fifths. The sample consisted of cultured PBMCs, taken from culture after CMV antigen stimulation. These receptors came from a human donor in good health (CMV status not recorded). Some clones in this sample may be carry-over from other donors' samples.

The chain carries TRBV7-8 and TRBJ2-7, with D possibly being TRBD1 (5 bases). The CDR3 is made up of 15 amino acids. The ends were cut back, 7 bases at V and 3 bases at J, with 19 bases in the middle. CDR1 and CDR2 (germline): SGHVS, FQNEAQ. Written as DNA, the CDR3 is TGTGCCAGCACCACATACGCAGGGAACTACTACGAGCAGTACTTC. Translated: CASTTYAGNYYEQYF.

The rearrangement joins TRBV7-4 to TRBJ1-1; no definite D call. Trimming took 6 bases from V and 0 from J, leaving 5 bases between them. In germline, CDR1 is SGHVT, CDR2 SQSDAQ. The CDR3 loop spans 12 amino acids. This CDR3 reads CASREMNTEAFF. CDR3 coding DNA: TGTGCCAGCAGAGAGATGAACACTGAAGCTTTCTTT.

About this clonotype itself: A much larger clone sits a single nucleotide away, making a read error possible. V gene TRBV7-2 combines with J gene TRBJ2-5, with TRBD2 matching over 8 bases. V lost 5 bases, J lost 1 base, and 6 bases stayed unmatched. The CDR3 has 15 residues. Germline assignment: CDR1 SGHTA and CDR2 FQGNSA. CDR3 amino acids: CASSLSSGPQETQYF. The DNA for the CDR3 is TGTGCCAGCAGCCTCTCTAGCGGGCCCCAAGAGACCCAGTACTTC.

The rearrangement joins TRBV7-2 to TRBJ2-7, with TRBD2 identical over 9 bases. CDR3 size: 13 residues. V dropped 8 bases and J dropped 5; count of bases not matched to a gene: 7. Looked up from germline, CDR1 is SGHTA and CDR2 is FQGNSA. The CDR3 DNA reads TGTGCCAGCGGGAACCCTAGCGGGAACGAGCAGTACTTC. This codes for CASGNPSGNEQYF.

Notes on this clonotype: An end of the junction differs from the germline gene, which may be a read error. The chain recombines TRBV4-1 with TRBJ1-2, with D maybe TRBD1 (5 bases). CDR1 is MGHRA, CDR2 YSYEKL, per germline. The CDR3 has 15 amino acids. The CDR3 here is CASSFRDVSNYGYTF. For the CDR3, the DNA is TGTGCCAGCAGCTTCAGGGATGTTTCTAACTATGGCTACACCTTC.

This chain uses TRBV6-2 or TRBV6-3 with TRBJ2-1, with D hard to call. The CDR3 is made up of 12 amino acids. Germline CDR1 is MNHEY and CDR2 is SVGEGT. The V end lost 5 bases, the J end lost 8 bases, and 10 bases lay between the germline ends. As DNA, the CDR3 is TGTGCCAGCAGTCCATGGTTCGATGAGCAGTTCTTC. It is translated as CASSPWFDEQFF.

This clonotype was seen more than once but under ten times. The chain links TRBV19 to TRBJ1-1; 7 positions agree with TRBD1. This CDR3 is 18 amino acids long. Germline V gives CDR1 LNHDA, CDR2 SQIVND (reference sequence). Trimming removed 5 bases from V and 0 bases from J; junction bases left unmatched: 15. The DNA of the CDR3 is TGTGCCAGTAGTGCATATACCGGGACAGCGCCCTTGAACACTGAAGCTTTCTTT. This codes for CASSAYTGTAPLNTEAFF.

This rearrangement joins TRBV9 to TRBJ1-6, with D perhaps TRBD1 (6 bases). CDR1 and CDR2 from the germline V gene are SGDLS and YYNGEE. V lost 2 bases to trimming and J lost 7 bases, with 13 bases between them. The CDR3 runs 15 residues. The CDR3, as DNA: TGTGCCAGCAGCGTTGGACAGCGAGGCAATTCACCCCTCCACTTT. It codes for CASSVGQRGNSPLHF.

The table lists this clonotype with a few counts. The J gene is TRBJ1-2, the V gene TRBV5-4; D unclear. The V gene lost 2 bases and the J gene lost 8 bases, with 16 bases spanning the gap. Germline CDR1 reads SGHNT; CDR2 reads YYREEE (reference sequence). This CDR3 has 14 amino acids. CDR3 bases: TGTGCCAGCAGCTTCGGGCTCGTATCCGACGGCTACACCTTC. This gives the protein CASSFGLVSDGYTF. The full variable domain, its missing parts supplied by reference TRBV5-4 and TRBJ1-2, is ETGVTQSPTHLIKTRGQQVTLRCSSQSGHNTVSWYQQALGQGPQFIFQYYREEENGRGNFPPRFSGLQFPNYSSELNVNALELDDSALYLCASSFGLVSDGYTFGSGTRLTVV.

This chain joins TRBV6-2 or TRBV6-3 and TRBJ2-7, with D unresolved. Deletions cut 2 bases from V and 2 bases from J, with 10 bases between. The CDR3 sequence is 14 residues long. Germline V CDR1 and CDR2: MNHEY, SVGEGT. This CDR3 is CASSYHVDTYEQYF. The CDR3 bases are TGTGCCAGCAGTTACCACGTCGACACCTACGAGCAGTACTTC.

The CDR3 bases are TGTGCCAGCAGTAAAGTAGTCCGACAGGGGAGATCCTACGAGCAGTACTTC. It specifies CASSKVVRQGRSYEQYF. The chain combines TRBV6-2 or TRBV6-3 with TRBJ2-7; 8 nucleotides match TRBD1. This CDR3 is built from 17 residues. Trimming took 5 bases from V and 1 from J; bases not matched to a gene: 13. Germline V gene data show CDR1 as MNHEY and CDR2 as SVGEGT.

The V and J genes are TRBV24-1 and TRBJ2-1, with D maybe TRBD1 (6 bases). This CDR3 contains 14 residues. Germline V lookup: CDR1 KGHDR, CDR2 SFDVKD. Trimming took 9 bases from V and 0 from J, leaving 11 bases between them. CDR3: CATSGVDSYNEQFF. The DNA of the CDR3 is TGTGCCACCTCAGGGGTCGACTCCTACAATGAGCAGTTCTTC.

The chain couples TRBV6-5 to TRBJ2-4; 8 nucleotides match TRBD1. Trimming cost V 5 bases and J 8 bases; bases outside gene matches: 8. The CDR3 totals 14 residues. The germline CDR1 and CDR2 sequences are MNHEY and SVGAGI. In DNA form, the CDR3 reads TGTGCCAGCAGTCCCTCACAGGGGGTGGACATTCAGTACTTC. Residues: CASSPSQGVDIQYF.

This clonotype showed up just a few times. This sequence joins TRBV5-4 and TRBJ2-5; weak D call: TRBD1 (5 bases). V was trimmed by 4 bases and J by 7 bases, leaving 20 bases between them. Germline CDR1 reads SGHNT; CDR2 reads YYREEE (reference sequence). The CDR3 is made up of 15 amino acids. CDR3 nucleotide sequence: TGTGCCAGCAGCATCAAATCGGCGGATCAGGGGACCCAGTACTTC. This sequence encodes CASSIKSADQGTQYF.

The V and J genes are TRBV20-1 and TRBJ2-5; D gene ambiguous. This CDR3 spans 13 amino acids. From germline, CDR1 is DFQATT and CDR2 SNEGSKA (reference sequence). V shed 3 bases and J shed 2 bases, with 10 bases lying between them. CDR3 region: CSARTPNQETQYF. DNA for the CDR3: TGCAGTGCTAGGACGCCTAATCAAGAGACCCAGTACTTC.

This clonotype appeared a single time. This rearrangement joins TRBV20-1 to TRBJ1-5; D may be TRBD1 (5 bases). Trimming pared 2 bases from V and 5 bases from J, leaving 25 bases between. From germline, CDR1 is DFQATT and CDR2 SNEGSKA (reference sequence). The CDR3 sequence is 18 residues long. DNA of the CDR3: TGCAGTGCTAGATTTGGCGGCCCGGGACTCCCTGGCGATCAGCCCCAGCATTTT. It is translated as CSARFGGPGLPGDQPQHF.

This clonotype was found a few times. This rearrangement joins TRBV19 to TRBJ2-7; D gene ambiguous. CDR3 length: 14 residues. Per the germline V gene, CDR1 is LNHDA and CDR2 is SQIVND (reference sequence). With 3 bases removed from V and 3 bases from J, the gap between germline ends came to 12 bases. CDR3 in amino acids: CASSMDGTVYEQYF. The CDR3 coding sequence is TGTGCCAGTAGTATGGACGGAACCGTCTACGAGCAGTACTTC.

This clonotype was seen a few times. The CDR3, as DNA: TGTGCCAGCACTCGCCCCGGACGGATGTATGGCTACACCTTC. Its translation: CASTRPGRMYGYTF. J is TRBJ1-2 and V is TRBV6-1; D unclear. Trimming stripped 7 bases from V and 5 bases from J, with 17 bases between. The germline gives CDR1 MNHNS, CDR2 SASEGT. CDR3 length: 14 amino acids.

The chain joins TRBV28 to TRBJ2-1; D remains ambiguous. V lost 4 bases and J lost 6, with 7 bases in between. The CDR3 is made up of 12 amino acids. Germline values: CDR1 MDHEN, CDR2 SYDVKM. The CDR3 spells CASSSSLNEQFF. The CDR3 bases are TGTGCCAGCAGTTCCTCCCTCAATGAGCAGTTCTTC.

The chain combines TRBV7-2 with TRBJ1-2, with D possibly being TRBD1 (5 bases). The CDR3 sequence is 15 residues long. CDR1 and CDR2 (germline): SGHTA, FQGNSA. Trimming took off 1 base at V and 2 bases at J, with 11 bases between the two ends. In DNA, the CDR3 is TGTGCCAGCAGCTTAGTCGGCCAGGGAAACTATGGCTACACCTTC. Encoded protein: CASSLVGQGNYGYTF.

This clonotype appeared a few times. The genes are TRBV7-2 and TRBJ2-5; D may be TRBD2 (6 bases). This CDR3 region has 14 residues. Germline loops: CDR1 SGHTA, CDR2 FQGNSA. V was cut by 7 bases and J by 4 bases, with 16 bases left in between. This CDR3 reads CASTRAGLGETQYF. For the CDR3, the DNA is TGTGCCAGCACCCGGGCGGGACTGGGAGAGACCCAGTACTTC.

This clonotype was picked up a small number of times. V usage is TRBV7-2 and J usage is TRBJ2-1; no reliable D call. CDR1 is SGHTA, CDR2 FQGNSA, per germline. V lost 1 base and J 0 bases, leaving 16 bases between the germline ends. The CDR3 contains 18 residues. The CDR3 coding sequence is TGTGCCAGCAGCTTAGTAATTGGGGAACCGAGCTCCTACAATGAGCAGTTCTTC. Translation gives CASSLVIGEPSSYNEQFF.

This clonotype occurred a few times. The J gene is TRBJ2-7, the V gene TRBV7-2; no clear D. Per germline, CDR1 SGHTA and CDR2 FQGNSA. V lost 5 bases, J lost 4 bases, and 12 bases lay in between. There are 13 residues in the CDR3. The CDR3 bases are TGTGCCAGCAGCACAGCTAGGGAATACGAGCAGTACTTC. Translation gives CASSTAREYEQYF.

This clonotype was seen a handful of times. The rearrangement uses TRBV5-6 and TRBJ2-1; D is unclear. Looked up from germline, CDR1 is SGHDT and CDR2 is YYEEEE. This CDR3 spans 9 amino acids. V was trimmed by 6 bases and J by 9 bases, leaving 4 bases between them. The CDR3 spells CASICEQFF. In DNA, the CDR3 is TGTGCCAGCATATGTGAGCAGTTCTTC.

This clonotype was seen only a few times. The chain carries TRBV7-2 and TRBJ2-7, with D perhaps TRBD2 (5 bases). Trimming took 3 bases from V and 0 from J, leaving 9 bases between them. The CDR3 length is 14 residues. Per the germline V gene, CDR1 is SGHTA and CDR2 is FQGNSA. CDR3 nucleotides: TGTGCCAGCAGCTTTCCGCTAGCCTCCTACGAGCAGTACTTC. This encodes CASSFPLASYEQYF.

The J gene is TRBJ2-7, the V gene TRBV12-3 or TRBV12-4, with unresolved D. This CDR3 has 13 amino acids. Trimming stripped 6 bases from V and 6 bases from J, with 15 bases between. CDR3 DNA: TGTGCCAGCAGCCACCGGATCCCTCCCGAGCAGTACTTC. This encodes CASSHRIPPEQYF.

The chain carries TRBV19 and TRBJ1-1; D is ambiguous. The V gene lost 6 bases and the J gene lost 1 base, with 9 bases spanning the gap. CDR3 size: 13 residues. Germline lookup yields CDR1 LNHDA and CDR2 SQIVND (reference sequence). The CDR3 DNA reads as TGTGCCAGTAGCCCTACTTGGAACACTGAAGCTTTCTTT. It codes for CASSPTWNTEAFF.

This clonotype was counted between two and nine times. V is TRBV4-2 and J is TRBJ2-3; D is undetermined. CDR1 and CDR2 from the germline V gene are LGHNA and YNFKEQ. There are 14 residues in the CDR3. The V end lost 0 bases, the J end lost 3 bases, and 7 bases lay between the germline ends. CDR3 nucleotides: TGTGCCAGCAGCCAAGAAACTTCTACAGATACGCAGTATTTT. Protein product: CASSQETSTDTQYF.